This T cell receptor beta chain was captured in a study of cytomegalovirus exposure and HLA in healthy donors. Whole-study findings and limits: Beyond CMV serostatus, there was no information to go on about immune exposure.

Deletions cut 6 bases from V and 2 bases from J, with 13 bases between. Germline loops: CDR1 LGHNA, CDR2 YNFKEQ. This CDR3 comprises 14 residues. Primers: 60 Vbeta forward and 13 Jbeta reverse. Assay used: immunoSEQ multiplex PCR; TCRdb lists only in-frame clones, some missing. This sample's table has about 48,000 clones. Details on this clone: The antigen is undetermined.

The specimen sequenced was PBMCs. This TCR derives from a male donor in good health and CMV-seropositive. This chain uses TRBV4-2 with TRBJ1-1, with D perhaps TRBD1 (6 bases). The chain's CDR3 is CASRTTGPNTEAFF. The CDR3 DNA reads as TGTGCCAGCAGGACGACAGGACCCAACACTGAAGCTTTCTTT.